The T cell receptor (beta chain) under discussion was sequenced for a study of patients and donors after allogeneic stem cell transplantation. TCRdb re-called the RT-PCR reads with MiXCR, one entry per CDR3 protein. The sample lists some 150,000 distinct CDR3 sequences, over 35% occurring once. This TCR was recovered from a human donor who was either an allogeneic HSCT recipient or a stem cell or donor lymphocyte infusion donor (not recorded which). It is not recorded whose cells these are; they may come from a transplant donor. Source material: blood, either unsorted or a sorted T cell fraction (not recorded which).

The CDR3 nucleotides read TGCGCCAGCAGTTCGGGGCAGGGGGCGCCCGGGGAGCTGTTTTTT. Protein product: CASSSGQGAPGELFF. This chain connects TRBV5-1 to TRBJ2-2; 8 positions match TRBD1. This CDR3 comprises 15 residues. CDR1 SGHRS and CDR2 YFSETQ come from the germline V gene. V lost 5 bases, J lost 6 bases, and 9 bases stayed unmatched.